These 20 T cell receptor beta chains were sequenced from one sample in a study of Ad26.COV2.S vaccination and SARS-CoV-2 variants (dated by TCRdb to the early 2020s). The method behind the library was the immunoSEQ multiplex PCR assay. Sourced from immuneACCESS, this table was stored by TCRdb with only in-frame sequences that have V and J called. A share of the clones is absent; for the studies checked, an unresolved V gene accounts for under half, and the remainder has no known explanation. Here the sample has about half a million clones; nearly 90% occur a single time. In total, the top ten clones hold under 2% of the sample. Taken with the paper, the label for treatment or condition translates to: 15 to 20 received Ad26.COV2.S at low or high dose, single or two shots; roughly five received placebo; per-sample allocation not given. For vaccine and placebo recipients, repertoires were sequenced using samples collected on day 63 after the first injection.

The material sequenced was peripheral blood, taken in a trial of Ad26.COV2.S vaccine versus placebo. These receptors were taken from a person between 18 and 60 years old who received the Ad26.COV2.S COVID-19 vaccine or a placebo.

This clone was detected a few times. The gene calls are TRBV19 and TRBJ1-5; D gene ambiguous. CDR1 is LNHDA and CDR2 is SQIVND in the germline V gene (reference sequence). The CDR3 consists of 15 residues. With 3 bases removed from V and 1 base from J, the gap between germline ends came to 10 bases. The CDR3 nucleotides are TGTGCCAGTAGTATGCGCGACACCAGCAATCAGCCCCAGCATTTT. Its translation is CASSMRDTSNQPQHF.

This clone has a single count. J is TRBJ2-1 and V is TRBV7-3; D is unresolved. V gave up 4 bases and J gave up 5 bases, with 9 bases separating them. CDR3 size: 13 residues. CDR1 and CDR2 (germline): SGHTA, FQGTGA. CDR3 nucleotides: TGTGCCAGCAGCTCCCGAGGTGACAATGAGCAGTTCTTC. It specifies CASSSRGDNEQFF.

The chain recombines TRBV11-2 with TRBJ1-1, with D unresolved. Germline V lookup: CDR1 SGHAT, CDR2 FQNNGV. CDR3 length: 14 residues. Between the trimmed V and J ends, which lost 5 bases and 6 bases, there was a span of 16 bases. CDR3 coding DNA: TGTGCCAGCAGCCCCGACAATCTCTTCGCTGAAGCTTTCTTT. Residues: CASSPDNLFAEAFF.

V gene TRBV6-5 combines with J gene TRBJ2-1, with D tentatively TRBD1 or TRBD2 (5 bases each). The CDR3 length is 15 residues. Deletions cut 2 bases from V and 4 bases from J, with 12 bases between. Per germline, CDR1 MNHEY and CDR2 SVGAGI. CDR3 DNA: TGTGCCAGCAGTTACGGGACCCCCCTATACAATGAGCAGTTCTTC. Amino acids: CASSYGTPLYNEQFF.

This sequence joins TRBV19 and TRBJ2-3; TRBD1 matches 9 bases. V lost 3 bases and J lost 0; bases outside the gene matches: 4. Looked up from germline, CDR1 is LNHDA and CDR2 is SQIVND (reference sequence). CDR3 length: 16 amino acids. CDR3: CASSIRTGASTDTQYF. CDR3 nucleotides: TGTGCCAGTAGTATCAGGACAGGGGCTAGCACAGATACGCAGTATTTT.

This sequence joins TRBV28 and TRBJ1-5, with TRBD1 matching over 8 bases. CDR1 MDHEN and CDR2 SYDVKM come from the germline V gene. CDR3 length: 15 amino acids. Germline trimming cut 3 bases from V and 4 bases from J; bases unmatched to any gene: 5. CDR3 in amino acids: CASSFSGGRNQPQHF. CDR3 DNA: TGTGCCAGCAGTTTTTCAGGGGGCAGGAATCAGCCCCAGCATTTT.

The CDR3: CASSDPGGINYGYTF. The CDR3 nucleotides read TGTGCCAGCAGTGACCCCGGGGGGATTAACTATGGCTACACCTTC. This chain joins TRBV6-2 or TRBV6-3 and TRBJ1-2, with TRBD1 as a possible D gene (5 bases). The CDR3 length is 15 residues. Looked up from germline, CDR1 is MNHEY and CDR2 is SVGEGT. The V and J ends lost 5 bases and 1 base respectively, with 14 bases between them.

The table lists this clone with a few counts. V usage is TRBV7-9 and J usage is TRBJ2-2; D perhaps matches TRBD1 (6 bases). Deletions cut 7 bases from V and 0 bases from J, with 12 bases between. The CDR3 is made up of 15 amino acids. Germline loops: CDR1 SEHNR, CDR2 FQNEAQ (reference sequence). DNA for the CDR3: TGTGCCAGCATCCCGGGACATCCGAACACCGGGGAGCTGTTTTTT. Encoded protein: CASIPGHPNTGELFF.

V is TRBV19 and J is TRBJ1-6; D unclear. CDR3 length: 16 residues. Trimming removed 3 bases at V and 3 bases at J, with 12 bases between. Germline values: CDR1 LNHDA, CDR2 SQIVND (reference sequence). The CDR3 protein is CASSMSWSNYNSPLHF. The CDR3 DNA follows: TGTGCCAGTAGTATGAGCTGGAGCAACTATAATTCACCCCTCCACTTT.

V gene TRBV10-2 combines with J gene TRBJ2-1, with 7 bases aligning to TRBD2. The CDR3 runs to 15 residues. V shed 5 bases and J 2 bases; nucleotides not matched to a gene: 6. Per germline, CDR1 WSHSY and CDR2 SAAADI. CDR3: CASSTAGTTYNEQFF. The CDR3 DNA reads TGCGCCAGCAGTACAGCGGGAACTACCTACAATGAGCAGTTCTTC.

This clone was counted once. The chain recombines TRBV27 with TRBJ1-5, with 11 positions matching TRBD1. This CDR3 is 16 amino acids long. Germline CDR1 MNHEY, CDR2 SMNVEV (reference sequence). The junction had 9 bases not matched to a gene; V was cut back by 5 bases and J by 6 bases. The CDR3 sequence: CASSPRTGGITQPQHF. The CDR3 DNA follows: TGTGCCAGCAGTCCAAGGACAGGGGGCATCACTCAGCCCCAGCATTTT.

This rearrangement joins TRBV19 to TRBJ2-1; TRBD1 is a possible D gene (6 bases). Germline values: CDR1 LNHDA, CDR2 SQIVND (reference sequence). V was shortened by 5 bases and J by 2 bases, with 10 bases between the two germline ends. The CDR3 has 14 residues. The CDR3 spells CASSVGGTYNEQFF. The CDR3 nucleotides read TGTGCCAGTAGTGTAGGGGGTACCTACAATGAGCAGTTCTTC.

V gene TRBV28 combines with J gene TRBJ2-7; perhaps TRBD1 as D (6 bases). This CDR3 is 12 amino acids long. Germline V CDR1 and CDR2: MDHEN, SYDVKM. V gave up 7 bases and J gave up 4 bases, with 11 bases separating them. The chain's CDR3 is CASTDTGYEQYF. CDR3 sequence (DNA): TGTGCCAGCACCGACACAGGGTACGAGCAGTACTTC.

This chain connects TRBV28 to TRBJ1-1, with 10 bases that match TRBD1. CDR1 MDHEN and CDR2 SYDVKM come from the germline V gene. V shed 6 bases and J 7 bases; nucleotides not matched to a gene: 5. CDR3 length: 13 amino acids. The CDR3 here is CASSRDRGLEAFF. CDR3 in DNA: TGTGCCAGCAGCAGGGACAGGGGACTTGAAGCTTTCTTT. Combining the CDR3 with reference TRBV28 and TRBJ1-1 gives the whole variable domain DVKVTQSSRYLVKRTGEKVFLECVQDMDHENMFWYRQDPGLGLRLIYFSYDVKMKEKGDIPEGYSVSREKKERFSLILESASTNQTSMYLCASSRDRGLEAFFGQGTRLTVV.

This chain joins TRBV6-5 and TRBJ2-3; 12 positions match TRBD2. J was trimmed by 5 bases and V by 8 bases; bases with no gene match: 8. Germline CDR1 MNHEY, CDR2 SVGAGI. CDR3 length equals 15 residues. The CDR3 nucleotides are TGTGCCAGCCGACCTCTAGCGGGAGGGAGAGATACGCAGTATTTT. Its protein is CASRPLAGGRDTQYF.

V usage is TRBV14 and J usage is TRBJ2-7, with 9 nucleotides matching TRBD1. V was pared by 5 bases and J by 3 bases, with 8 bases of the junction left unmatched. Germline loops: CDR1 SGHDN, CDR2 FVKESK. The CDR3 length is 15 residues. The DNA of the CDR3 is TGTGCCAGCAGCGATAGACAGGGGGGCTTCTACGAGCAGTACTTC. Its protein product is CASSDRQGGFYEQYF.

The V and J genes are TRBV6-5 and TRBJ2-5; D not certain. Germline V gene data show CDR1 as MNHEY and CDR2 as SVGAGI. CDR3 length: 11 residues. V lost 5 bases to trimming and J lost 1 base, with 2 bases between them. The CDR3 region is CASSTQETQYF. The CDR3 coding sequence is TGTGCCAGCAGTACCCAAGAGACCCAGTACTTC.

The chain couples TRBV27 to TRBJ1-2; 9 bases line up with TRBD1. Germline loops: CDR1 MNHEY, CDR2 SMNVEV (reference sequence). The CDR3 is 17 amino acids. The V and J ends lost 2 bases and 4 bases, in that order; junction bases with no gene match: 11. CDR3 loop: CASSLSRGTGRLYGYTF. The CDR3 DNA reads as TGTGCCAGCAGTTTAAGTCGGGGGACAGGGAGACTCTATGGCTACACCTTC.

This chain joins TRBV19 and TRBJ1-1; D gene ambiguous. V lost 6 bases, J lost 3 bases, and 20 bases lay in between. Looked up from germline, CDR1 is LNHDA and CDR2 is SQIVND (reference sequence). The CDR3 sequence is 16 residues long. The CDR3 DNA reads as TGTGCCAGTAGCAACGAAATGGGCGGAGTCGACACTGAAGCTTTCTTT. Its translation is CASSNEMGGVDTEAFF. Full variable domain (outside the CDR3, taken from reference TRBV19 and TRBJ1-1): DGGITQSPKYLFRKEGQNVTLSCEQNLNHDAMYWYRQDPGQGLRLIYYSQIVNDFQKGDIAEGYSVSREKKESFPLTVTSAQKNPTAFYLCASSNEMGGVDTEAFFGQGTRLTVV.

The rearrangement links TRBV18 to TRBJ1-2; a weak D match, TRBD1 (5 bases). Trimming left V 0 bases short and J 4 bases short, with 15 bases between. CDR1 and CDR2 from the germline V gene are KGHSH and LQKENI. CDR3 length: 16 amino acids. The DNA of the CDR3 is TGTGCCAGCTCACCACCGGTGTTGGGGGTACTCTATGGCTACACCTTC. It encodes CASSPPVLGVLYGYTF.